A single T cell receptor (beta chain) is shown here with its context. Antigen unknown. The data belong to a study of cytomegalovirus exposure and HLA in healthy donors. At the level of the study: Earlier results showed 90 million to 120 million unique TCR beta sequences derived from around 170 million T cells. Findings and limits, study-wide: In a later analysis, TCR beta V- and J-gene trimming showed a link to a missense DCLRE1C variant. The study recorded over 150 TCR beta chains that were cytomegalovirus-associated.

Amplification used 60 Vbeta primers and 13 Jbeta primers. Measured with immunoSEQ multiplex PCR; TCRdb has only the in-frame clones, and not every one. The sample lists 60,000 to 100,000 clones; about four fifths were seen once. With 0 bases removed from V and 5 bases from J, the gap between germline ends came to 16 bases. Germline CDR1 is SGDLS and CDR2 is YYNGEE. The CDR3 totals 16 residues. This TCR came from a male donor in good health and CMV-seropositive. Material for sequencing was PBMCs. This sequence joins TRBV9 and TRBJ2-3; maybe TRBD1 (5 bases). The CDR3 region has the DNA TGTGCCAGCAGCGTAGGGCAGGGATACAGTGTAGATACGCAGTATTTT. Protein product: CASSVGQGYSVDTQYF.